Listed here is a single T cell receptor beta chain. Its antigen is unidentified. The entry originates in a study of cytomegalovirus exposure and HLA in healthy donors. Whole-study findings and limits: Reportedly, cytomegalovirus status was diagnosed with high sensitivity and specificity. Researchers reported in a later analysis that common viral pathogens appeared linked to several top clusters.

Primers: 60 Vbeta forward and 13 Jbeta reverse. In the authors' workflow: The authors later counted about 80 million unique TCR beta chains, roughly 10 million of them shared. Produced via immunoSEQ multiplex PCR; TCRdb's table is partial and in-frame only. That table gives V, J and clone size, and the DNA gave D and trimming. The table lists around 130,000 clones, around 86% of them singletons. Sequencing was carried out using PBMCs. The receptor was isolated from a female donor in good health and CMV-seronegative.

Here the CDR3 reads CASSLNRGSGELFF. The CDR3 DNA reads as TGTGCCAGCAGCTTGAACAGGGGGTCCGGGGAGCTGTTTTTT. V gene TRBV5-6 combines with J gene TRBJ2-2; 8 nucleotides agree with TRBD1. V was clipped by 1 base and J by 6 bases; unmatched bases: 2. Germline CDR1 reads SGHDT; CDR2 reads YYEEEE. This CDR3 has 14 amino acids.